This record looks at one TCR beta chain sequence and its context. Its antigen is unidentified. These data belong to a study of T cell responses to AZD1222 COVID-19 vaccine. Study results and caveats: Donors were chiefly white British, with a greater number of females, and clonal diversity was perhaps underestimated. Spike-specific TCR breadth and depth were elevated following two AZD1222 doses.

Produced via immunoSEQ multiplex PCR; TCRdb's table is partial and in-frame only. The sample includes approximately 120,000 clones, about 85% seen only once; the top ten take roughly 4.5%. This CDR3 comprises 14 residues. Trimming removed 1 base from V and 5 bases from J, with 9 bases in between. Germline V gene data show CDR1 as MDHEN and CDR2 as SYDVKM. Sequenced here: peripheral blood, sampled on day 0 of AZD1222 vaccination. The chain employs TRBV28 and TRBJ2-1; D remains ambiguous. The receptor was derived from an adult in good health. The CDR3 is CASSLFAGNNEQFF. The CDR3 nucleotides read TGTGCCAGCAGTTTATTTGCAGGAAACAATGAGCAGTTCTTC.